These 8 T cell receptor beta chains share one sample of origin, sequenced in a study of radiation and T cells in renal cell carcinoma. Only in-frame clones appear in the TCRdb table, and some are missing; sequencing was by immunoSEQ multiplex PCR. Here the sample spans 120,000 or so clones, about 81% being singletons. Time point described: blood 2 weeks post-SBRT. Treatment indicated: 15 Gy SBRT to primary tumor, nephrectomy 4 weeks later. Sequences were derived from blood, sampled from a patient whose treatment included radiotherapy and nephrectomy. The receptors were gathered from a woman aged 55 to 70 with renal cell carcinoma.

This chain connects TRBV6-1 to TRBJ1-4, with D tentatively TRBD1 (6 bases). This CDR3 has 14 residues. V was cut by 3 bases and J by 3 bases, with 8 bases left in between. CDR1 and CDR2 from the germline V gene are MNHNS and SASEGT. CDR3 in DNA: TGTGCCAGCAGTGAGGGGGCAGCTAATGAAAAACTGTTTTTT. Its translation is CASSEGAANEKLFF.

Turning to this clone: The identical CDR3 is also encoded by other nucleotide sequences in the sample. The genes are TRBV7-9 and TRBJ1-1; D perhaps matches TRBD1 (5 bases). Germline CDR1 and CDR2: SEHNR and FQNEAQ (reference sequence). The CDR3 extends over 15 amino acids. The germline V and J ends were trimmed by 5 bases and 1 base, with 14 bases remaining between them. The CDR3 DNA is TGTGCCAGCAGCCTTCCCGGGACGGGGAACACTGAAGCTTTCTTT. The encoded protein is CASSLPGTGNTEAFF.

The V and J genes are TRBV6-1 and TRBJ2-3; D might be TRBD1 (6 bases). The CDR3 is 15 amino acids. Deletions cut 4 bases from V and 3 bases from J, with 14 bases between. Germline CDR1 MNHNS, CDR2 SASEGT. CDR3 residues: CASSGGGISTDTQYF. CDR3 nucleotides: TGTGCCAGCAGTGGAGGGGGAATCTCGACAGATACGCAGTATTTT.

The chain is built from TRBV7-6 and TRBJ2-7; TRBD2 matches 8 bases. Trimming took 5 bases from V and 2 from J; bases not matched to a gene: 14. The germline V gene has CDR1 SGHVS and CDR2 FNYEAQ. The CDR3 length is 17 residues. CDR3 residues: CASSVYTGSGATYEQYF. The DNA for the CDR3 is TGTGCCAGCAGCGTCTATACCGGTAGCGGGGCCACCTACGAGCAGTACTTC.

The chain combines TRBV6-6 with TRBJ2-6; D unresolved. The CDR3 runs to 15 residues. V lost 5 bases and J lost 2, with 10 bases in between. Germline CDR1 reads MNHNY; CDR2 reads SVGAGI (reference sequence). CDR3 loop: CASSPQRTGANVLTF. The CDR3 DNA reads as TGTGCCAGCAGTCCCCAGAGGACTGGGGCCAACGTCCTGACTTTC.

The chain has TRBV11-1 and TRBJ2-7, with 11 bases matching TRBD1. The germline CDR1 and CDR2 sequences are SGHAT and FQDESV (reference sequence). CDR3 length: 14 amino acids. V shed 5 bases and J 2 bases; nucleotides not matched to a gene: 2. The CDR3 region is CASSPDRGPYEQYF. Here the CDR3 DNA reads TGTGCCAGCAGCCCGGACAGGGGGCCCTACGAGCAGTACTTC.

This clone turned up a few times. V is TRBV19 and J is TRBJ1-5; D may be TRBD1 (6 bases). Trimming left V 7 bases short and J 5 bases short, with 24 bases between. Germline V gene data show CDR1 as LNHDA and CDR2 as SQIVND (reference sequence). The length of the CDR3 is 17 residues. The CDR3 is CASNTRQALTGDQPQHF. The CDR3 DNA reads TGTGCCAGTAACACTCGACAGGCGCTGACCGGAGATCAGCCCCAGCATTTT.

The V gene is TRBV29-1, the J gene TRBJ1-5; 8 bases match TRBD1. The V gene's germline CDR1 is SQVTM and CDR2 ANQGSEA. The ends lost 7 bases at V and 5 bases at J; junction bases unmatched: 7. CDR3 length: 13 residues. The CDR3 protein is CSGSQGADQPQHF. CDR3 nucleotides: TGCAGCGGTAGCCAGGGGGCGGATCAGCCCCAGCATTTT.